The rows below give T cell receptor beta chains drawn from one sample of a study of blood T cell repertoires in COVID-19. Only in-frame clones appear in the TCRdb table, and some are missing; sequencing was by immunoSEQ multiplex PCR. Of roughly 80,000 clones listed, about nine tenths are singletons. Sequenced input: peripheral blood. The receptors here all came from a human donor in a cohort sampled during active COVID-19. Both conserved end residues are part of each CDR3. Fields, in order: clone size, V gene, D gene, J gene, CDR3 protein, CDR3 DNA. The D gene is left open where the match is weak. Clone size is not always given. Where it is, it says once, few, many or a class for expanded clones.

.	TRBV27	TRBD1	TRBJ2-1	CASSPMDRGSQFF	TGTGCCAGCAGTCCCATGGACAGGGGGTCGCAGTTCTTC
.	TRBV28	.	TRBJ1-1	CASSPVERMNTEAFF	TGTGCCAGCAGTCCAGTGGAGCGGATGAACACTGAAGCTTTCTTT
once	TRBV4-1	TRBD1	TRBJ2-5	CASSQSQGAIGGETQYF	TGCGCCAGCAGCCAATCCCAGGGGGCCATCGGGGGTGAGACCCAGTACTTC
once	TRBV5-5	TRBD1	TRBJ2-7	CASSTGTDMSYEQYF	TGTGCCAGCAGTACCGGGACAGACATGTCCTACGAGCAGTACTTC
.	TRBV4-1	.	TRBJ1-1	CASSQGQGPFMNTEAFF	TGCGCCAGCAGCCAAGGGCAGGGTCCTTTTATGAACACTGAAGCTTTCTTT
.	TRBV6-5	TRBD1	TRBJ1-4	CASSSPGQGDEKLFF	TGTGCCAGCAGTTCCCCGGGACAGGGTGATGAAAAACTGTTTTTT
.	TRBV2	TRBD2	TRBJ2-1	CASRAGGGRNEQFF	TGTGCCAGCAGAGCGGGCGGGGGGCGAAATGAGCAGTTCTTC
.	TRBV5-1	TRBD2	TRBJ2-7	CASSLAGYYEQYF	TGCGCCAGCAGCTTAGCGGGGTACTACGAGCAGTACTTC
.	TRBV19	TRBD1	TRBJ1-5	CASRGTGGAYSNQPQHF	TGTGCCAGCCGAGGGACAGGGGGGGCATATAGCAATCAGCCCCAGCATTTT
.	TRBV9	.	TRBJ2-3	CASSGAGDTQYF	TGTGCCAGCAGCGGAGCGGGTGATACGCAGTATTTT
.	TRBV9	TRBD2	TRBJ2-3	CASSVVSTSMTDTQYF	TGTGCCAGCAGCGTAGTCTCGACTAGCATGACAGATACGCAGTATTTT
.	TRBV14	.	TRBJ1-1	CASSQTGNTEAFF	TGTGCCAGCAGCCAAACAGGGAACACTGAAGCTTTCTTT
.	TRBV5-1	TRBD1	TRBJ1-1	CASGTGAEAFF	TGCGCCAGCGGGACAGGGGCTGAAGCTTTCTTT
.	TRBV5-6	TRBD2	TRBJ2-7	CASSLGLGLAYYEQYF	TGTGCCAGCAGCTTGGGGCTAGGACTAGCCTATTACGAGCAGTACTTC
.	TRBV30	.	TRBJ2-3	CAWSSTRGTDTQYF	TGTGCCTGGAGTTCGACTAGGGGCACAGATACGCAGTATTTT
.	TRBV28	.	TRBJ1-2	CASTSNYGYTF	TGTGCCAGCACGTCTAACTATGGCTACACCTTC
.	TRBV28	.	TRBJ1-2	CASTQRGDGYTF	TGTGCCAGCACCCAGCGGGGGGATGGCTACACCTTC
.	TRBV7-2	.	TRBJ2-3	CASSPVRGVSTDTQYF	TGTGCCAGCAGCCCCGTCAGGGGGGTTAGCACAGATACGCAGTATTTT
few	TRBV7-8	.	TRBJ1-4	CASTRGLVNEKLFF	TGTGCCAGCACTCGGGGACTGGTTAATGAAAAACTGTTTTTT
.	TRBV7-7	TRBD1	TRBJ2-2	CASSLTGQGASTGELFF	TGTGCCAGCAGCTTGACGGGACAGGGGGCGAGTACCGGGGAGCTGTTTTTT
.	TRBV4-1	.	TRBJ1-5	CASSQDKGVQPQHF	TGCGCCAGCAGCCAAGATAAGGGGGTTCAGCCCCAGCATTTT
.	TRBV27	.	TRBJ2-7	CASSFRGSYEQYF	TGTGCCAGCAGTTTTCGGGGATCCTACGAGCAGTACTTC
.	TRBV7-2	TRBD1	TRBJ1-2	CASSPDRDRTNYGYTF	TGTGCCAGCAGCCCTGACAGGGATAGAACTAACTATGGCTACACCTTC
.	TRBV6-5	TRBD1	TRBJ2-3	CASRDSAGDTQYF	TGTGCCAGCCGGGACAGCGCGGGAGATACGCAGTATTTT
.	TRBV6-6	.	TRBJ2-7	CASSRGPDAEQYF	TGTGCCAGCAGCCGAGGGCCCGACGCGGAGCAGTACTTC
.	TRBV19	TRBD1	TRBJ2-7	CASTPADRGQGYEQYF	TGTGCCAGTACCCCCGCCGACAGGGGCCAGGGCTACGAGCAGTACTTC
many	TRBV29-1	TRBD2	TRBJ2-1	CSAMGLGINEQFF	TGCAGCGCCATGGGACTAGGAATCAATGAGCAGTTCTTC
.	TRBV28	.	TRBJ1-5	CASTTLRAGNQLQHF	TGTGCCAGCACAACTCTCAGGGCCGGCAATCAGCTCCAGCATTTT
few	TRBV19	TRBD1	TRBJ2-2	CASSIARQGYYTGELFF	TGTGCCAGTAGTATAGCACGACAGGGGTATTACACCGGGGAGCTGTTTTTT
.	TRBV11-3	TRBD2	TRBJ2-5	CASSWRTSGGADETQYF	TGTGCCAGCAGCTGGAGGACTAGCGGGGGGGCGGATGAGACCCAGTACTTC
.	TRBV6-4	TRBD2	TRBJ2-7	CASSDTASGVRYF	TGTGCCAGCAGTGACACGGCTAGCGGGGTACGGTACTTC
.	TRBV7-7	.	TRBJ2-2	CASSLVLSGSGELFF	TGTGCTAGCAGCTTAGTACTATCGGGGTCCGGGGAGCTGTTTTTT
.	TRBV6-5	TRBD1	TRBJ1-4	CASRTGIDEKLFF	TGTGCCAGCAGGACAGGGATAGATGAAAAACTGTTTTTT
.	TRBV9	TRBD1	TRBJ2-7	CASSVAPGGKNEQYF	TGTGCCAGCAGCGTAGCTCCAGGGGGCAAGAACGAGCAGTACTTC
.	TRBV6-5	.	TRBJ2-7	CAGGGPYEQYF	TGTGCCGGGGGCGGGCCCTACGAGCAGTACTTC
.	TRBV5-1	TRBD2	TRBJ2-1	CASSLDTSGRFEQFF	TGCGCCAGCAGCTTGGATACTAGCGGGAGGTTTGAGCAGTTCTTC
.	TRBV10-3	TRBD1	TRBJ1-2	CAISEDRDYGYTF	TGTGCCATCAGTGAGGACAGGGACTATGGCTACACCTTC
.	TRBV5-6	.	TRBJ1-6	CASSLGRGLGSPLHF	TGTGCCAGCAGCTTGGGGCGGGGGCTCGGGTCACCCCTCCACTTT
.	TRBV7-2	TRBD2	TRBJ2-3	CASSTRLAGATDTQYF	TGTGCCAGCAGCACCAGACTAGCGGGAGCCACAGATACGCAGTATTTT
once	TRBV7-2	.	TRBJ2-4	CASSPQGTLAKNIQYF	TGTGCCAGCAGCCCACAGGGAACCCTAGCCAAAAACATTCAGTACTTC
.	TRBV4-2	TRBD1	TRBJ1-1	CASSQGQGADTEAFF	TGTGCCAGCAGCCAAGGGCAGGGGGCTGACACTGAAGCTTTCTTT
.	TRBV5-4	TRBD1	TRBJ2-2	CASSPEGQGVRTGELFF	TGTGCCAGCAGCCCCGAGGGACAGGGGGTTAGGACCGGGGAGCTGTTTTTT
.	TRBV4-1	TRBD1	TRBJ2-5	CASSQGYRGWAAETQYF	TGCGCCAGCAGCCAAGGTTACAGGGGGTGGGCTGCGGAGACCCAGTACTTC
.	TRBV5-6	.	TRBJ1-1	CASSLGGGTEAFF	TGTGCCAGCAGCTTGGGGGGAGGAACTGAAGCTTTCTTT
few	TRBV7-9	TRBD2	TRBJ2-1	CASSKQYESGIYNEQFF	TGTGCCAGCAGCAAGCAATACGAAAGCGGGATTTACAATGAGCAGTTCTTC
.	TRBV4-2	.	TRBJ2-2	CASSQVETTGELFF	TGTGCCAGCAGCCAAGTCGAGACAACCGGGGAGCTGTTTTTT
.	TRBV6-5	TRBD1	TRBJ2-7	CASSTDGTGIYEQYF	TGTGCCAGCAGCACAGATGGGACAGGAATCTACGAGCAGTACTTC
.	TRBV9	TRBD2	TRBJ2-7	CASSKRTSGGYEQYF	TGTGCCAGCAGCAAAAGGACTAGCGGGGGCTACGAGCAGTACTTC
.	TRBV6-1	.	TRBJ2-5	CASSDTKRETQYF	TGTGCCAGCAGTGATACTAAGCGAGAGACCCAGTACTTC
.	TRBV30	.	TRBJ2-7	CAWSGQGYEQYF	TGTGCCTGGAGTGGTCAGGGCTACGAGCAGTACTTC
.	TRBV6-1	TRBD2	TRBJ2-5	CASSEVGLAGGETQYF	TGTGCCAGCAGTGAAGTGGGGCTAGCGGGCGGAGAGACCCAGTACTTC
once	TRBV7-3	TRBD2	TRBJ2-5	CASSSSQRLAGDQETQYF	TGTGCCAGCAGCTCCTCCCAACGACTAGCGGGGGACCAAGAGACCCAGTACTTC
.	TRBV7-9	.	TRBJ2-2	CASSLGQGNTGELFF	TGTGCCAGCAGCTTAGGCCAGGGGAACACCGGGGAGCTGTTTTTT
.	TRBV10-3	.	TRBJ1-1	CAISVTNGAEAFF	TGTGCCATCAGTGTCACGAACGGGGCTGAAGCTTTCTTT
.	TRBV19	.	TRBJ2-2	CASSYIGGTGELFF	TGTGCCAGTAGTTATATAGGGGGAACCGGGGAGCTGTTTTTT
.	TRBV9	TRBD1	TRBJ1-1	CASSGTGTGGPEAFF	TGTGCCAGCAGCGGAACCGGGACAGGGGGCCCTGAAGCTTTCTTT
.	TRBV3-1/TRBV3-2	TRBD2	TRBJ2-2	CASSHGLAGSNTGELFF	TGTGCCAGCAGCCATGGTCTAGCGGGCTCGAACACCGGGGAGCTGTTTTTT
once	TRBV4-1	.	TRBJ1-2	CASSQEGLVSYGYTF	TGCGCCAGCAGCCAAGAGGGACTCGTAAGCTATGGCTACACCTTC
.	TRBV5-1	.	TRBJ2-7	CASSIQTGGSYEQYF	TGCGCCAGCAGCATCCAGACAGGTGGGTCCTACGAGCAGTACTTC